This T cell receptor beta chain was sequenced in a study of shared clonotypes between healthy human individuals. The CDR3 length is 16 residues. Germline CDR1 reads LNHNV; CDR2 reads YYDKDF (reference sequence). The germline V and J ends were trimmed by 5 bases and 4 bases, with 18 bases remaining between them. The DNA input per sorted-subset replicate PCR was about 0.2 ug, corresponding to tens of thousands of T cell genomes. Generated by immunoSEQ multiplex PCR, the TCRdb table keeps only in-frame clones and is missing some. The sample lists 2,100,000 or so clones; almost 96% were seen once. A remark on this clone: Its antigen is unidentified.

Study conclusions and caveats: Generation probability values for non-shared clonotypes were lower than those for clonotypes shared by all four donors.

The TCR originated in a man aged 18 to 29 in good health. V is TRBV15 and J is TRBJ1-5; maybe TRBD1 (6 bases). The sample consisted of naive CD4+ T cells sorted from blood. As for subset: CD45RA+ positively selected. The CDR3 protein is CATSLEKGGRNQPQHF. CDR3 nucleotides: TGTGCCACCAGCCTAGAGAAAGGGGGTAGGAATCAGCCCCAGCATTTT.